Shown below are 26 T cell receptor beta chains from a single sample sequenced in a study of early T cells in non-severe SARS-CoV-2 infection. TCRdb independently ran MiXCR on the 5' RACE reads; one entry per CDR3 protein. Altogether approximately 83,000 distinct CDR3 sequences are present, 11% to 15% being singletons, with the ten largest covering about a tenth. The sequencing input was whole blood. The source of these receptors is an adult who was a healthcare worker with PCR-confirmed SARS-CoV-2 infection or an uninfected control (not recorded which).

V gene TRBV6-6 combines with J gene TRBJ1-1; D is unresolved. Germline CDR1 is MNHNY and CDR2 is SVGAGI (reference sequence). Trimming pared 6 bases from V and 5 bases from J, leaving 10 bases between. CDR3 length equals 12 residues. CDR3 DNA sequence: TGTGCCAGCAGATTTTTGCGGACTGAAGCTTTCTTT. It is translated as CASRFLRTEAFF.

This clonotype has a count of ten or more. The J gene is TRBJ2-1, the V gene TRBV6-2 or TRBV6-3, with D perhaps matching TRBD2 (7 bases). The CDR3 contains 17 residues. CDR1 is MNHEY and CDR2 is SVGEGT in the germline V gene. Trimming removed 0 bases at V and 3 bases at J, with 15 bases between. CDR3 sequence: CASSYSGRGRLYNEQFF. The CDR3 nucleotides are TGTGCCAGCAGTTACTCTGGGCGGGGGCGCCTCTACAATGAGCAGTTCTTC.

This clonotype was seen only a few times. This chain connects TRBV7-3 to TRBJ2-1; 8 bases match TRBD2. Trimming cost V 7 bases and J 6 bases; bases outside gene matches: 11. This CDR3 has 15 amino acids. The germline V gene has CDR1 SGHTA and CDR2 FQGTGA. DNA for the CDR3: TGTGCCAGCAACTCGCGGGGGGCTAGTCCCAATGAGCAGTTCTTC. This sequence encodes CASNSRGASPNEQFF.

This clonotype was seen ten or more times. V usage is TRBV7-8 and J usage is TRBJ2-3; D perhaps matches TRBD1 (6 bases). Trimming stripped 6 bases from V and 7 bases from J, with 20 bases between. Germline-derived CDR1 and CDR2 are SGHVS and FQNEAQ. The CDR3 sequence is 15 residues long. Written as DNA, the CDR3 is TGTGCCAGCAGGTCGGACGGGACACGTTCGTATACGCAGTATTTT. Translated, it gives CASRSDGTRSYTQYF.

This clonotype was seen a few times. The chain employs TRBV6-5 and TRBJ1-4; D gene unclear. Germline CDR1 reads MNHEY; CDR2 reads SVGAGI. V was trimmed by 0 bases and J by 7 bases, leaving 6 bases between them. The CDR3 is 13 amino acids. Written as DNA, the CDR3 is TGTGCCAGCAGTTACTCGATCGGTGAAAAACTGTTTTTT. Amino acids: CASSYSIGEKLFF.

The chain links TRBV11-2 to TRBJ2-6; D not certain. This CDR3 has 16 amino acids. Trimming took off 1 base at V and 0 bases at J, with 7 bases between the two ends. In germline, CDR1 is SGHAT, CDR2 FQNNGV. The CDR3 here is CASSLVQSSGANVLTF. The CDR3 DNA reads TGTGCCAGCAGCTTAGTTCAGAGCTCTGGGGCCAACGTCCTGACTTTC.

CDR3 loop: CASSTDHQSPEAFF. CDR3 DNA: TGTGCCAGCAGCACGGACCACCAAAGCCCTGAAGCTTTCTTT. The chain joins TRBV7-2 to TRBJ1-1; D uncertain. V was trimmed by 5 bases and J by 6 bases, leaving 16 bases between them. Germline V gene sequence: CDR1 SGHTA, CDR2 FQGNSA. This CDR3 spans 14 amino acids.

Written as DNA, the CDR3 is TGTGCCAGCAGATCTTCTCTTGGTGGAAACACCATATATTTT. Protein product: CASRSSLGGNTIYF. The rearrangement joins TRBV28 to TRBJ1-3, with D unresolved. There are 14 residues in the CDR3. Trimming removed 6 bases at V and 3 bases at J, with 12 bases between. In germline, CDR1 is MDHEN, CDR2 SYDVKM.

This clonotype came up a few times. V and J are TRBV3-1 and TRBJ1-3; D not resolved. The V gene lost 3 bases and the J gene lost 1 base, with 7 bases spanning the gap. The CDR3 extends over 14 amino acids. The germline gives CDR1 LGHDT, CDR2 YNNKEL (reference sequence). In nucleotides, the CDR3 is TGTGCCAGCAGCCAGGGCACTTCTGGAAACACCATATATTTT. It encodes CASSQGTSGNTIYF.

The chain joins TRBV4-1 to TRBJ1-6; 10 bases map to TRBD1. There are 15 residues in the CDR3. Trimming at V came to 1 base and at J to 10 bases, leaving 4 bases not matched to a gene. Germline loops: CDR1 MGHRA, CDR2 YSYEKL. CDR3: CASSQGQGAGSPLHF. CDR3 DNA: TGCGCCAGCAGCCAAGGACAGGGGGCTGGATCACCCCTCCACTTT.

This clonotype was detected only a few times. The CDR3 DNA sequence: TGTGCCATCAGCGGACTAGCGGGGGGCCTCTCCTACGAGCAGTACTTC. Translation: CAISGLAGGLSYEQYF. V gene TRBV10-3 combines with J gene TRBJ2-7, with 14 nucleotides matching TRBD2. CDR3 length: 16 amino acids. CDR1 ENHRY and CDR2 SYGVKD come from the germline V gene. After removal of 6 bases from V and 0 bases from J, the junction contained 4 bases not matched to a gene.

This sequence joins TRBV28 and TRBJ1-4, with D hard to call. CDR3 length equals 14 residues. Trimming shortened V by 2 bases and J by 5 bases, and 9 bases separated the two germline ends. Looked up from germline, CDR1 is MDHEN and CDR2 is SYDVKM. The CDR3 DNA follows: TGTGCCAGCAGTTTAACAGAAGAGAATGAAAAACTGTTTTTT. Translation gives CASSLTEENEKLFF.

This clonotype turned up a few times. CDR3: CASSSTGTSYEQYF. DNA for the CDR3: TGTGCCAGCAGCTCAACCGGGACAAGCTACGAGCAGTACTTC. The chain has TRBV7-9 and TRBJ2-7; perhaps TRBD1 as D (6 bases). Germline V gives CDR1 SEHNR, CDR2 FQNEAQ (reference sequence). The CDR3 is 14 residues long. The ends were cut back, 4 bases at V and 3 bases at J, with 13 bases in the middle.

In its sample, this clonotype was seen once. The chain employs TRBV5-1 and TRBJ2-5, with 12 positions matching TRBD2. The CDR3 is 15 residues long. Germline V lookup: CDR1 SGHRS, CDR2 YFSETQ. V lost 3 bases and J lost 7; bases outside the gene matches: 7. The CDR3 nucleotides are TGCGCCAGCAGCTCCCGGACTAGCGGGGAGGTGACCCAGTACTTC. This gives the protein CASSSRTSGEVTQYF.

This clonotype was counted only a few times. The CDR3 protein is CASSLRPAEATEAFF. In nucleotides, the CDR3 is TGCGCCAGCAGCTTGAGGCCCGCCGAGGCCACTGAAGCTTTCTTT. The V and J genes are TRBV5-1 and TRBJ1-1; unclear D gene. Germline values: CDR1 SGHRS, CDR2 YFSETQ. The CDR3 consists of 15 residues. The V and J ends lost 1 base and 4 bases respectively, with 14 bases between them.

Of note for this clonotype: The conserved closing phenylalanine or tryptophan is absent in this CDR3, likely reflecting a read error. V usage is TRBV5-1 and J usage is TRBJ2-3; TRBD1 aligns across 11 bases. J gave up 2 bases and V 4 bases, and 3 bases lay outside the gene matches. The germline V gene encodes CDR1 SGHRS and CDR2 YFSETQ. CDR3 length equals 15 residues. CDR3 protein: CASSPGQGDTDTQYL. The CDR3 DNA reads as TGCGCCAGCAGCCCGGGACAGGGGGACACAGATACGCAGTATCTT.

V and J are TRBV7-8 and TRBJ1-6, with a tentative D call TRBD1 (5 bases). Germline V gives CDR1 SGHVS, CDR2 FQNEAQ. The CDR3 is 13 residues long. The V and J ends lost 0 bases and 16 bases respectively, with 13 bases between them. In DNA, the CDR3 is TGTGCCAGCAGCTTAGCGGACACGGGGCGGCTCCACTTT. Translated: CASSLADTGRLHF.

The V and J genes are TRBV28 and TRBJ1-6; perhaps TRBD1 as D (6 bases). Germline CDR1 is MDHEN and CDR2 is SYDVKM. Trimming removed 7 bases from V and 11 bases from J, with 12 bases in between. The CDR3 extends over 12 amino acids. The CDR3 is CASTPTGPPLHF. The CDR3 nucleotides read TGTGCCAGCACGCCCACAGGGCCACCCCTCCACTTT.

This chain connects TRBV12-3 or TRBV12-4 to TRBJ1-2; possibly TRBD1 for D (6 bases). Trimming shortened V by 7 bases and J by 5 bases, and 14 bases separated the two germline ends. CDR3 length: 13 residues. The CDR3 DNA is TGTGCCAGCACCCAGGGGATAGTATATGGCTACACCTTC. Translation: CASTQGIVYGYTF.

J is TRBJ2-6 and V is TRBV19; D possibly corresponds to TRBD2 (5 bases). This CDR3 has 16 amino acids. The ends were cut back, 2 bases at V and 2 bases at J, with 10 bases in the middle. CDR1 and CDR2 from the germline V gene are LNHDA and SQIVND (reference sequence). The CDR3 loop reads CASSISGVTGANVLTF. CDR3 DNA: TGTGCCAGTAGTATATCCGGGGTAACTGGGGCCAACGTCCTGACTTTC.

V is TRBV2 and J is TRBJ2-3; 7 bases match TRBD2. Germline V CDR1 and CDR2: SNHLY, FYNNEI. CDR3 size: 17 residues. Trimming removed 5 bases from V and 2 bases from J; junction bases left unmatched: 13. The DNA of the CDR3 is TGTGCCAGCAGTCTAACCGGGACTACTACCCCCACAGATACGCAGTATTTT. Translating it yields CASSLTGTTTPTDTQYF.

This clonotype was detected only a few times. The rearrangement uses TRBV6-5 and TRBJ2-4; the D gene is possibly TRBD2 (6 bases). The germline gives CDR1 MNHEY, CDR2 SVGAGI. This CDR3 contains 16 residues. Trimming removed 2 bases from V and 0 bases from J, with 11 bases in between. The CDR3 spells CASSYRLGLAKNIQYF. In DNA form, the CDR3 reads TGTGCCAGCAGTTACCGACTGGGACTAGCCAAAAACATTCAGTACTTC.

This clonotype was detected only a few times. The chain is built from TRBV6-1 and TRBJ2-7; 7 bases agree with TRBD1. Germline CDR1 MNHNS, CDR2 SASEGT. V was pared by 5 bases and J by 3 bases, with 4 bases of the junction left unmatched. This CDR3 is 13 amino acids long. DNA for the CDR3: TGTGCCAGCAGTACAGGGGAACTCTACGAGCAGTACTTC. Its protein product is CASSTGELYEQYF.

The sample holds a few counts of this clonotype. The chain has TRBV6-5 and TRBJ1-1; D is possibly TRBD1 (5 bases). With 5 bases removed from V and 3 bases from J, the gap between germline ends came to 19 bases. Germline CDR1 MNHEY, CDR2 SVGAGI. CDR3 length: 16 residues. The CDR3 nucleotides are TGTGCCAGCAGTAACTACGCGGGACTGGGAGACACTGAAGCTTTCTTT. Translating it yields CASSNYAGLGDTEAFF.

The rearrangement links TRBV6-7 to TRBJ2-2; no reliable D call. TRBV6-7 is identified as an open reading frame with a role that is uncertain. The CDR3 contains 17 residues. Trimming took off 7 bases at V and 0 bases at J, with 18 bases between the two ends. CDR3 in DNA: TGTGCCAGCACCCTCCGTGGACCCTCCGCGAACACCGGGGAGCTGTTTTTT. Translated, it gives CASTLRGPSANTGELFF.

The genes are TRBV6-5 and TRBJ1-1; TRBD1 is a possible D gene (6 bases). Trimming removed 4 bases at V and 1 base at J, with 13 bases between. Germline CDR1 reads MNHEY; CDR2 reads SVGAGI. The CDR3 contains 15 residues. The CDR3 nucleotides are TGTGCCAGCAGTTCCTCAGGGGCCTCGAACACTGAAGCTTTCTTT. Protein: CASSSSGASNTEAFF.